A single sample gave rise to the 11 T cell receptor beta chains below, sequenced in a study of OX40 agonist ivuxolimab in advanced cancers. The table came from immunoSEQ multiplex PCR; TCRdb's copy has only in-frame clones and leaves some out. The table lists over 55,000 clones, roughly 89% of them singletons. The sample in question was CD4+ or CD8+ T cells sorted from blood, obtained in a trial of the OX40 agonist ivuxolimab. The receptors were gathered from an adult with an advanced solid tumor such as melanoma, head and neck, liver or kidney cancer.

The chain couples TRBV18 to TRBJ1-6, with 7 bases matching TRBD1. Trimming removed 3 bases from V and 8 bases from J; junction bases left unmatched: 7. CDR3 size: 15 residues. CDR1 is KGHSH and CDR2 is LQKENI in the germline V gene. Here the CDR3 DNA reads TGTGCCAGCTCACCCTTGACAGGGTCCGATTCACCCCTCCACTTT. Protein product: CASSPLTGSDSPLHF.

CDR3: CASSPDATNTDTQYF. Here the CDR3 DNA reads TGCGCCAGCAGCCCGGACGCGACCAACACAGATACGCAGTATTTT. V is TRBV5-1 and J is TRBJ2-3; D not certain. The CDR3 has 15 amino acids. V dropped 4 bases and J dropped 2 bases, with 14 bases sitting between them. Germline V gene lookup returns CDR1 SGHRS and CDR2 YFSETQ.

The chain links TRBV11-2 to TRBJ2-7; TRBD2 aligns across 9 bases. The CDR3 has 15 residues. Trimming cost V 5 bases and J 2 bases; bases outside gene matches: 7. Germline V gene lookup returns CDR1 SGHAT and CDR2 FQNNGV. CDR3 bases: TGTGCCAGCAGCCAAGGACTAGCGAGCCCCTACGAGCAGTACTTC. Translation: CASSQGLASPYEQYF. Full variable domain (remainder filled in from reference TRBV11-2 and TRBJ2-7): EAGVAQSPRYKIIEKRQSVAFWCNPISGHATLYWYQQILGQGPKLLIQFQNNGVVDDSQLPKDRFSAERLKGVDSTLKIQPAKLEDSAVYLCASSQGLASPYEQYFGPGTRLTVT.

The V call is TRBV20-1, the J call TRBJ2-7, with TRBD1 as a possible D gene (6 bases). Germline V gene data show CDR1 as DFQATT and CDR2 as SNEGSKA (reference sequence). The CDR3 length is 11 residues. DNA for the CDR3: TGCGGAGGACAGCTAGACTACGAGCAGTACTTC. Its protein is CGGQLDYEQYF.

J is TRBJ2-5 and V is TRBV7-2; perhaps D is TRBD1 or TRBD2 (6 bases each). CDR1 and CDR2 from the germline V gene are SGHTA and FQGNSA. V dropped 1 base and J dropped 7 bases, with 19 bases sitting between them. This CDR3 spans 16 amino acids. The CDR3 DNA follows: TGTGCCAGCAGCTTAGTGGGGGGCGCGGGAATAGGGACCCAGTACTTC. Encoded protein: CASSLVGGAGIGTQYF. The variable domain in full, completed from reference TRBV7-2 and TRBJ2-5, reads GAGVSQSPSNKVTEKGKDVELRCDPISGHTALYWYRQSLGQGLEFLIYFQGNSAPDKSGLPSDRFSAERTGGSVSTLTIQRTQQEDSAVYLCASSLVGGAGIGTQYFGPGTRLLVL.

The CDR3 spells CASSFGAGEEQYF. CDR3 DNA: TGCGCCAGCAGTTTTGGAGCTGGGGAGGAGCAGTACTTC. This sequence joins TRBV5-1 and TRBJ2-7; D might be TRBD2 (5 bases). CDR1 and CDR2 (germline): SGHRS, YFSETQ. Trimming left V 5 bases short and J 7 bases short, with 16 bases between. CDR3 length: 13 amino acids.

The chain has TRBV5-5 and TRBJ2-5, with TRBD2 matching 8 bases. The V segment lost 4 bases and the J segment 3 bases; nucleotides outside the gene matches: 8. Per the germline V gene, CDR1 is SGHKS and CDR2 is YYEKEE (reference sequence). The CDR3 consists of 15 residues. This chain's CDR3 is CASSKSGLGEETQYF. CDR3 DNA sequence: TGTGCCAGCAGCAAATCGGGACTAGGGGAAGAGACCCAGTACTTC.

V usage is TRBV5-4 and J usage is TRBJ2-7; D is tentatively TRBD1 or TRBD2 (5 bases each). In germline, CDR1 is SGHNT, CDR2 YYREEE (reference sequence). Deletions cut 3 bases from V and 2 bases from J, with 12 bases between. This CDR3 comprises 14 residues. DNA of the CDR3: TGTGCCAGCAGCTACCGGGACCGAGCCTACGAGCAGTACTTC. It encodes CASSYRDRAYEQYF.

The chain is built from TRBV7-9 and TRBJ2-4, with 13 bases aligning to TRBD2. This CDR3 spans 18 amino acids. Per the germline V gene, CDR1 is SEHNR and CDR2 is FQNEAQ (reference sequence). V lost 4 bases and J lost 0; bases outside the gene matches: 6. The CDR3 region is CASSSAGTSGVAKNIQYF. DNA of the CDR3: TGTGCCAGCAGCTCGGCCGGGACTAGCGGGGTAGCCAAAAACATTCAGTACTTC.

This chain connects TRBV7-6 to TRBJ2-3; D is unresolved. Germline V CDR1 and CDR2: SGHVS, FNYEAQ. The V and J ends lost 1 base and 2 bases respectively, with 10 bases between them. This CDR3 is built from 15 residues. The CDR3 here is CASSLVGEITDTQYF. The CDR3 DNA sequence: TGTGCCAGCAGCTTAGTAGGAGAGATCACAGATACGCAGTATTTT.

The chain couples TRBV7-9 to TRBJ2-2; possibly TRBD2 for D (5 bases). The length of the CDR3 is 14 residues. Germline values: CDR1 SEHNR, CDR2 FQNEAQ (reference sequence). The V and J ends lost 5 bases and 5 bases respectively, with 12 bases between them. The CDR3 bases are TGTGCCAGCAGCCGTCGGGCGGGTACCGGGGAGCTGTTTTTT. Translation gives CASSRRAGTGELFF.